This T cell receptor (beta chain) came from a study of Ad26.COV2.S vaccination and SARS-CoV-2 variants. Study as a whole: Once or twice, 56 days apart, Ad26.COV2.S was delivered intramuscularly.

Comments on this clone: No antigen is known for it.

Treatment indicated: 15 to 20 received Ad26.COV2.S at low or high dose, single or two shots; about 5 received placebo; per-sample allocation not given. It was on day 63 after the first vaccine or placebo injection that samples were taken. Adults aged 18-55 years in Boston included the donor. The germline gives CDR1 SQVTM, CDR2 ANQGSEA. Germline trimming cut 4 bases from V and 4 bases from J; bases unmatched to any gene: 2. The CDR3 has 13 amino acids. TCRdb keeps only in-frame clones here, not all; method: immunoSEQ multiplex PCR. The profile shows more than 350,000 clones, 80% to 95% of them singletons. The study, taken as a whole, reports: Individuals receiving vaccine had higher spike-specific TCR breadth than placebo recipients did. Whether participants received vaccine or placebo, their non-spike TCR breadth was similar.

Sequences were derived from peripheral blood, sampled in a trial of Ad26.COV2.S vaccine versus placebo. This sequence was found in a person aged 18-65 years who received the Ad26.COV2.S COVID-19 vaccine or a placebo. The chain uses TRBV29-1 and TRBJ2-1; TRBD2 matches 9 bases. CDR3 protein: CSVVLAGYNEQFF. DNA for the CDR3: TGCAGCGTTGTTCTAGCGGGGTACAATGAGCAGTTCTTC.